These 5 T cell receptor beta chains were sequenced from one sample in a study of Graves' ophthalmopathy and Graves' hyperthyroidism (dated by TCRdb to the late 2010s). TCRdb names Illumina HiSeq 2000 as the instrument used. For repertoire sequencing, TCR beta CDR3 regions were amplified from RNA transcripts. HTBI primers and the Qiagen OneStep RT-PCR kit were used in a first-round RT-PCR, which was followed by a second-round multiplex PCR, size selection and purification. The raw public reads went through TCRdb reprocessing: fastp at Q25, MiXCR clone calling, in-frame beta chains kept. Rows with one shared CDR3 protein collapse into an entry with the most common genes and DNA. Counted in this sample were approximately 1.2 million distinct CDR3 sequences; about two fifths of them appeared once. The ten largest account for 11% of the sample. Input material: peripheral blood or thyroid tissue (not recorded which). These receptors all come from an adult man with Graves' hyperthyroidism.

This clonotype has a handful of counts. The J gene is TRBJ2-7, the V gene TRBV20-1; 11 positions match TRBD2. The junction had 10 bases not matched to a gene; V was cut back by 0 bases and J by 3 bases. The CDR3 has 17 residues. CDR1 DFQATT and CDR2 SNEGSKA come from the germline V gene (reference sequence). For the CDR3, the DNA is TGCAGTGCTAGAGAGACTAGCGGGATCGGGGTCGGCTACGAGCAGTACTTC. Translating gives CSARETSGIGVGYEQYF.

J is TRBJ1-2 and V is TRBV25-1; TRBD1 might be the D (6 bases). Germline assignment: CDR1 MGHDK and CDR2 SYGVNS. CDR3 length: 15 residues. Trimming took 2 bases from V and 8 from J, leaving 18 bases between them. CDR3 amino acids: CASSEATAGARGYTF. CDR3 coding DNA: TGTGCCAGCAGTGAAGCAACGGCGGGGGCGAGGGGCTACACCTTC.

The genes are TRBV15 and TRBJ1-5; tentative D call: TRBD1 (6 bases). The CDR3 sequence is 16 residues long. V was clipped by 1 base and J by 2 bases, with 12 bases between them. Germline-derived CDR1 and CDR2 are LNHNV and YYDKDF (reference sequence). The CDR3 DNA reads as TGTGCCACCAGCAGAGTCCAGGGGACGGGCAATCAGCCCCAGCATTTT. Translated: CATSRVQGTGNQPQHF.

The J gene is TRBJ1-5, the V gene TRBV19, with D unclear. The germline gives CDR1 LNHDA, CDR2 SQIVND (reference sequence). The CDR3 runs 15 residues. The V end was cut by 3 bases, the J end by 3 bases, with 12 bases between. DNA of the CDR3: TGTGCCAGTAGTATTTGGGTCCGTTACAATCAGCCCCAGCATTTT. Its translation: CASSIWVRYNQPQHF. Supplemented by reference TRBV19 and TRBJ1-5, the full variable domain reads DGGITQSPKYLFRKEGQNVTLSCEQNLNHDAMYWYRQDPGQGLRLIYYSQIVNDFQKGDIAEGYSVSREKKESFPLTVTSAQKNPTAFYLCASSIWVRYNQPQHFGDGTRLSIL.

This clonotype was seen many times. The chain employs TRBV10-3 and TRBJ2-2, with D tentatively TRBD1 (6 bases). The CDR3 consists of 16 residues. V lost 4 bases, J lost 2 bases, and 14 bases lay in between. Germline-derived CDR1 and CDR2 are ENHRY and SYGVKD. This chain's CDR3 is CAISAPGQLNTGELFF. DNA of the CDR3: TGTGCCATCAGTGCCCCCGGACAGCTTAACACCGGGGAGCTGTTTTTT.